This TCR beta chain derives from a study of cytomegalovirus exposure and HLA in healthy donors. Researchers ran the PCR with 60 Vbeta and 13 Jbeta primers. Sequenced by immunoSEQ multiplex PCR; TCRdb stores in-frame clones only, minus some. The sample lists roughly 170,000 clones, 80% to 90% occurring once. The CDR3 consists of 11 residues. Germline lookup yields CDR1 GTSNPN and CDR2 SVGIG (reference sequence). The ends were cut back, 4 bases at V and 2 bases at J, with 5 bases in the middle. This TCR came from a girl aged 2-10 years in good health and CMV-seropositive. V is TRBV30 and J is TRBJ1-2; the D is unclear. Sequenced sample: PBMCs. CDR3 sequence reads: CAWTGNYGYTF. Written as DNA, the CDR3 is TGTGCCTGGACGGGAAACTATGGCTACACCTTC.